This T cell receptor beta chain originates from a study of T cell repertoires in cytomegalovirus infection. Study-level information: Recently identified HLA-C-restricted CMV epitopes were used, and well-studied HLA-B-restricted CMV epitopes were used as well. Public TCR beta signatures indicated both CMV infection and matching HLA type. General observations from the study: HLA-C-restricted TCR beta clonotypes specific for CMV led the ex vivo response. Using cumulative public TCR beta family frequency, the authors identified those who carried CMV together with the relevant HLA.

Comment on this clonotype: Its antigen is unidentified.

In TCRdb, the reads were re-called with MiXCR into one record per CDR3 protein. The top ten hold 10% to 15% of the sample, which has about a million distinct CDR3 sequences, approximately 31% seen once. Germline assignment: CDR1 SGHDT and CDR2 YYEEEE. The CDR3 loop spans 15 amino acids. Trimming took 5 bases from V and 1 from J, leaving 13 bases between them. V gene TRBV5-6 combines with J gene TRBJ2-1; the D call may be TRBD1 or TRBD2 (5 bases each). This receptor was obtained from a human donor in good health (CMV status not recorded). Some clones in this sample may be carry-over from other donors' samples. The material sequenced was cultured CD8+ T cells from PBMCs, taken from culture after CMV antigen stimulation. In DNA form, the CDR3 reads TGTGCCAGCAGTCCATTGGGGGTTTCCTACAATGAGCAGTTCTTC. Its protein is CASSPLGVSYNEQFF.